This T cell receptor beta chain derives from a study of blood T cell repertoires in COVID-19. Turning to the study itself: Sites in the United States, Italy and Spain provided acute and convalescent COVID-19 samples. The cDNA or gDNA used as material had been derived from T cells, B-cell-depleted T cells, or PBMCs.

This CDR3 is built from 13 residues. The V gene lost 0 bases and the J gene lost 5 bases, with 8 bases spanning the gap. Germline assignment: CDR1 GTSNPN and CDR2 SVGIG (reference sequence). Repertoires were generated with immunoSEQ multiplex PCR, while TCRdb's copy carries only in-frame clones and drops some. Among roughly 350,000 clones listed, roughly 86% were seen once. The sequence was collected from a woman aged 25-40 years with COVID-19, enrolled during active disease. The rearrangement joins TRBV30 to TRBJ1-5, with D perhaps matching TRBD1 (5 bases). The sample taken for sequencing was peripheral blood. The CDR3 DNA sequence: TGTGCCTGGAGTGTAGGGGCGGATCAGCCCCAGCATTTT. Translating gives CAWSVGADQPQHF.